Following are 7 T cell receptor beta chains from one sample sequenced in a study of T cell responses to AZD1222 COVID-19 vaccine. Only in-frame clones appear in the TCRdb table, and some are missing; sequencing was by immunoSEQ multiplex PCR. The repertoire has some 150,000 clones, over 80% of them found once; the top ten carry approximately 4%. This specimen was peripheral blood, taken 28 days after the second dose of the MenACWY control vaccine. The receptors were gathered from an adult who received the MenACWY meningococcal vaccine as a control.

The table lists this clone with a few counts. The genes are TRBV10-2 and TRBJ2-7, with unresolved D. V was clipped by 6 bases and J by 1 base, with 4 bases between them. The CDR3 runs to 11 residues. The V gene's germline CDR1 is WSHSY and CDR2 SAAADI. DNA for the CDR3: TGCGCCAGCAGAGGGTCCTACGAGCAGTACTTC. This sequence encodes CASRGSYEQYF.

The chain is built from TRBV30 and TRBJ2-2, with D maybe TRBD2 (5 bases). The V end was cut by 8 bases, the J end by 1 base, with 11 bases between. The germline CDR1 and CDR2 sequences are GTSNPN and SVGIG (reference sequence). There are 13 residues in the CDR3. This CDR3 is CASTGMNTGELFF. The CDR3 DNA follows: TGTGCCAGTACCGGGATGAACACCGGGGAGCTGTTTTTT.

The genes are TRBV27 and TRBJ1-2; a weak D match, TRBD1 (6 bases). The germline CDR1 and CDR2 sequences are MNHEY and SMNVEV (reference sequence). This CDR3 region has 12 residues. V was trimmed by 4 bases and J by 8 bases, leaving 11 bases between them. The CDR3 nucleotides read TGTGCCAGCAGTTCTGGGGGCAAAGGCTACACCTTC. Protein sequence: CASSSGGKGYTF.

The V call is TRBV9, the J call TRBJ2-1; D is unclear. This CDR3 contains 15 residues. Trimming stripped 0 bases from V and 3 bases from J, with 10 bases between. Germline V gene data show CDR1 as SGDLS and CDR2 as YYNGEE. CDR3 nucleotide sequence: TGTGCCAGCAGCGTAGCTGGGCTGAACTACAATGAGCAGTTCTTC. This translates into CASSVAGLNYNEQFF.

V gene TRBV10-3 combines with J gene TRBJ1-1; tentative D call: TRBD1 (5 bases). This CDR3 has 13 residues. CDR1 is ENHRY and CDR2 is SYGVKD in the germline V gene. Between the trimmed V and J ends, which lost 3 bases and 6 bases, there was a span of 11 bases. CDR3 DNA: TGTGCCATCAGTGATTACGGGGACCCTGAAGCTTTCTTT. It codes for CAISDYGDPEAFF.

J is TRBJ2-7 and V is TRBV7-9; the D gene is possibly TRBD1 (6 bases). Germline V gene sequence: CDR1 SEHNR, CDR2 FQNEAQ (reference sequence). This CDR3 comprises 14 residues. Trimming left V 4 bases short and J 4 bases short, with 14 bases between. As DNA, the CDR3 is TGTGCCAGCAGCTCCCGGACAGCCAATTACGAGCAGTACTTC. Translation gives CASSSRTANYEQYF.

In DNA, the CDR3 is TGTGCCAGTAGTATTCCCCAGGAACGGGGGGAGCTGTTTTTT. Amino acids: CASSIPQERGELFF. V is TRBV19 and J is TRBJ2-2; D is unresolved. Trimming removed 3 bases from V and 8 bases from J, with 13 bases in between. This CDR3 is 14 amino acids long. The germline CDR1 and CDR2 sequences are LNHDA and SQIVND (reference sequence).